The present entry profiles one T cell receptor (beta chain) with its context. Its antigen is currently unknown. The data stem from a study of T cell therapy after organ transplantation. Whole-study results and caveats: Both transferred clonotypes and endogenous ones absent from products apparently reconstituted. Low CD8+ T cell yield possibly reduced coverage, hiding nonresponder expansions. In nonresponders, large pretherapy expansions changed minimally after therapy.

CDR1 and CDR2 (germline): SGHNT, YYREEE (reference sequence). V lost 2 bases and J 4 bases, leaving 8 bases between the germline ends. This CDR3 region has 13 residues. Sequenced by immunoSEQ multiplex PCR; TCRdb stores in-frame clones only, minus some. This sample has about 20,000 clones, with 84% found just once. The time point here: 20-29 weeks after completion of therapy. This TCR was recovered from a human patient who had received a solid organ transplant and had CMV disease. A subset of T cells may come from the graft donor. The sample here was CD8+ T cells from blood, taken after autologous CMV-specific T cell therapy. V and J are TRBV5-4 and TRBJ2-3; D unresolved. CDR3 residues: CASSFVDADTQYF. The DNA for the CDR3 is TGTGCCAGCAGCTTCGTCGACGCAGATACGCAGTATTTT.